These T cell receptor beta chains were read from a single sample in a study of T cell responses to AZD1222 COVID-19 vaccine. Assay: immunoSEQ multiplex PCR; the TCRdb copy retains only in-frame clones and omits some. Seen here are about 160,000 clones, 88% observed once, and the top ten hold approximately 4.3%. Sequences were derived from peripheral blood, sampled 28 days after the second AZD1222 dose. The receptors stem from an adult who received the AZD1222 COVID-19 vaccine. Both conserved end residues are part of each CDR3. D genes are given only for firm matches. Not every row has a clone size; where given, it reads once, few, many or a size class.

V gene: TRBV12-5
J gene: TRBJ2-2
D gene: .
clone size: .
CDR3 DNA: TGTGCTAGTGGTTTGGTACTCGGACTCCAGAGGGGCGGGGAGCTGTTTTTT
CDR3 protein: CASGLVLGLQRGGELFF

V gene: TRBV5-1
J gene: TRBJ2-3
D gene: .
clone size: .
CDR3 DNA: TGCGCCAGCAGCTTGGACTCCGCGGGAGATACGCAGTATTTT
CDR3 protein: CASSLDSAGDTQYF

V gene: TRBV30
J gene: TRBJ2-1
D gene: .
clone size: .
CDR3 DNA: TGTGCCTGGAGTGAGGGGGACGCGGCCTACAATGAGCAGTTCTTC
CDR3 protein: CAWSEGDAAYNEQFF

V gene: TRBV5-4
J gene: TRBJ1-6
D gene: TRBD1
clone size: .
CDR3 DNA: TGTGCCAGCAGCGTACAGGGGGATTCACCCCTCCACTTT
CDR3 protein: CASSVQGDSPLHF

V gene: TRBV28
J gene: TRBJ2-6
D gene: .
clone size: .
CDR3 DNA: TGTGCCAGCAGTTTTTTCCGGGTCGGCTCAGGACAGAACATACAATCTGGGGCCAACGTCCTGACTTTC
CDR3 protein: CASSFFRVGSGQNIQSGANVLTF

V gene: TRBV30
J gene: TRBJ2-2
D gene: .
clone size: .
CDR3 DNA: TGTGCCTGGACTATGTGGGCCACCGGGGAGCTGTTTTTT
CDR3 protein: CAWTMWATGELFF

V gene: TRBV30
J gene: TRBJ2-2
D gene: .
clone size: .
CDR3 DNA: TGTGCCTGGAGTGAGAACTCGGGCACCGGGGAGCTGTTTTTT
CDR3 protein: CAWSENSGTGELFF

V gene: TRBV6-5
J gene: TRBJ1-2
D gene: .
clone size: .
CDR3 DNA: TGTGCCAGCAGCCGATTTAACTATGGCTACACCTTC
CDR3 protein: CASSRFNYGYTF

V gene: TRBV6-5
J gene: TRBJ2-7
D gene: TRBD1
clone size: .
CDR3 DNA: TGTGCCAGTTTGAGACTCACAGGGGACGAGCAGTACTTC
CDR3 protein: CASLRLTGDEQYF

V gene: TRBV10-3
J gene: TRBJ1-3
D gene: .
clone size: few
CDR3 DNA: TGTGCCATCAGTGAGTCGTCCGGGTTGGTTGGAAACACCATATATTTT
CDR3 protein: CAISESSGLVGNTIYF

V gene: TRBV19
J gene: TRBJ1-1
D gene: .
clone size: .
CDR3 DNA: TGTGCCAGTACTCTCCAGGCGGGGATCACTGAAGCTTTCTTT
CDR3 protein: CASTLQAGITEAFF

V gene: TRBV9
J gene: TRBJ2-2
D gene: TRBD1
clone size: .
CDR3 DNA: TGTGCCAGCAGCGCGACAGGGAGCACCGGGGAGCTGTTTTTT
CDR3 protein: CASSATGSTGELFF

V gene: TRBV7-9
J gene: TRBJ1-5
D gene: TRBD1
clone size: .
CDR3 DNA: TGTGCCAGCAGCCTCGGGACAGGGACGGGCTATAGCAATCAGCCCCAGCATTTT
CDR3 protein: CASSLGTGTGYSNQPQHF

V gene: TRBV7-2
J gene: TRBJ1-1
D gene: .
clone size: .
CDR3 DNA: TGTGCCAGCAGCTCTTCCTCAATTGAAGCTTTCTTT
CDR3 protein: CASSSSSIEAFF

V gene: TRBV24-1
J gene: TRBJ1-5
D gene: TRBD1
clone size: once
CDR3 DNA: TGTGCCACCGGACCAGGAGGGACAGGCAATCAGCCCCAGCATTTT
CDR3 protein: CATGPGGTGNQPQHF

V gene: TRBV7-9
J gene: TRBJ1-2
D gene: TRBD1
clone size: .
CDR3 DNA: TGTGCCAGCAGCACCATTGACAGGGGGGACTATGGCTACACCTTC
CDR3 protein: CASSTIDRGDYGYTF

V gene: TRBV4-1
J gene: TRBJ2-7
D gene: .
clone size: .
CDR3 DNA: TGCGCCAGCAGCCAAGCTACAGGACTCCCCTACGAGCAGTACTTC
CDR3 protein: CASSQATGLPYEQYF

V gene: TRBV5-5
J gene: TRBJ1-5
D gene: .
clone size: .
CDR3 DNA: TGTGCCAGCAGCTTGAAAGGGAATCAGCCCCAGCATTTT
CDR3 protein: CASSLKGNQPQHF

V gene: TRBV6-5
J gene: TRBJ2-1
D gene: TRBD1
clone size: .
CDR3 DNA: TGTGCAACCGGGACAGGGGCCCCCAATGAGCAGTTCTTC
CDR3 protein: CATGTGAPNEQFF

V gene: TRBV14
J gene: TRBJ1-1
D gene: .
clone size: .
CDR3 DNA: TGTGCCAGCAGCCAAGAGCGGTTTTTGACCGATTATGAAGCTTTCTTT
CDR3 protein: CASSQERFLTDYEAFF

V gene: TRBV4-2
J gene: TRBJ1-6
D gene: TRBD1
clone size: .
CDR3 DNA: TGTGCCAGCAGCCCTGGACAGGGCGGTTCACCCCTCCACTTT
CDR3 protein: CASSPGQGGSPLHF

V gene: TRBV10-2
J gene: TRBJ1-5
D gene: .
clone size: .
CDR3 DNA: TGCGCCAGCAGTGCCCTTATCGGCAGGGGAGGCAATCAGCCCCAGCATTTT
CDR3 protein: CASSALIGRGGNQPQHF

V gene: TRBV3-1/TRBV3-2
J gene: TRBJ1-1
D gene: .
clone size: .
CDR3 DNA: TGTGCCAGCAGCCCTTGGGGAGGAACCAACACTGAAGCTTTCTTT
CDR3 protein: CASSPWGGTNTEAFF

V gene: TRBV7-9
J gene: TRBJ2-2
D gene: TRBD1
clone size: .
CDR3 DNA: TGTGCCAGCAGCTCACCGGGACAGGGAGATCCACGGGAGCTGTTTTTT
CDR3 protein: CASSSPGQGDPRELFF

V gene: TRBV5-1
J gene: TRBJ2-1
D gene: .
clone size: .
CDR3 DNA: TGCGCCAGCAGCTCTGGGGGGGGCGCCGGGAATGAGCAGTTCTTC
CDR3 protein: CASSSGGGAGNEQFF

V gene: TRBV6-5
J gene: TRBJ2-7
D gene: TRBD1
clone size: .
CDR3 DNA: TGTGCCAGCAGAAACGGACAGGGGATCCACGAGCAGTACTTC
CDR3 protein: CASRNGQGIHEQYF

V gene: TRBV7-3
J gene: TRBJ2-3
D gene: TRBD2
clone size: .
CDR3 DNA: TGTGCCAGCAGCCCAGCGGGGGTGAGCACAGATACGCAGTATTTT
CDR3 protein: CASSPAGVSTDTQYF

V gene: TRBV10-2
J gene: TRBJ1-2
D gene: .
clone size: .
CDR3 DNA: TGCGCCAGCAGCTCAGGGATAGGAGTTTATGGCTACACCTTC
CDR3 protein: CASSSGIGVYGYTF

V gene: TRBV10-3
J gene: TRBJ1-1
D gene: .
clone size: .
CDR3 DNA: TGTGCCATCAGTGACGTAGAGAACACTGAAGCTTTCTTT
CDR3 protein: CAISDVENTEAFF

V gene: TRBV5-1
J gene: TRBJ1-2
D gene: .
clone size: .
CDR3 DNA: TGCGCCAGCAGCTTAGGCGGTGGGTATGGCTACACCTTC
CDR3 protein: CASSLGGGYGYTF

V gene: TRBV5-4
J gene: TRBJ1-2
D gene: .
clone size: few
CDR3 DNA: TGTGCCAGCAGCTTGGCCAAGGGAAAATATGGCTACACCTTC
CDR3 protein: CASSLAKGKYGYTF

V gene: TRBV7-9
J gene: TRBJ1-2
D gene: .
clone size: .
CDR3 DNA: TGTGCCAGCAGCTTACATCAGGGCAACTATGGCTACACCTTC
CDR3 protein: CASSLHQGNYGYTF

V gene: TRBV4-1
J gene: TRBJ1-2
D gene: TRBD1
clone size: .
CDR3 DNA: TGCGCCAGCAGCCAAGATGCAGGGGGCTATGGCTACACCTTC
CDR3 protein: CASSQDAGGYGYTF

V gene: TRBV30
J gene: TRBJ1-2
D gene: .
clone size: .
CDR3 DNA: TGTGCCTGGATCCGTAGTGGGAATGGCTACACCTTC
CDR3 protein: CAWIRSGNGYTF

V gene: TRBV2
J gene: TRBJ1-6
D gene: TRBD1
clone size: .
CDR3 DNA: TGTGCCAGCAGCGCCGGGACAGCTTCACCCCTCCACTTT
CDR3 protein: CASSAGTASPLHF

V gene: TRBV19
J gene: TRBJ2-7
D gene: .
clone size: .
CDR3 DNA: TGTGCCAGTAGTATAAAGCAGGGGGGCGAGCAGTACTTC
CDR3 protein: CASSIKQGGEQYF

V gene: TRBV29-1
J gene: TRBJ2-5
D gene: .
clone size: .
CDR3 DNA: TGCAGCGCCAGTGACAGTAAAGAGACCCAGTACTTC
CDR3 protein: CSASDSKETQYF

V gene: TRBV11-2
J gene: TRBJ2-7
D gene: .
clone size: .
CDR3 DNA: TGTGCCAGCAGCCTAAGGGACTCCTCCTACGAGCAGTACTTC
CDR3 protein: CASSLRDSSYEQYF

V gene: TRBV30
J gene: TRBJ1-5
D gene: .
clone size: .
CDR3 DNA: TGTGCCTGGGCCACAGGGTCTTTGCAGCCCCAGCATTTT
CDR3 protein: CAWATGSLQPQHF

V gene: TRBV4-1
J gene: TRBJ2-3
D gene: TRBD1
clone size: .
CDR3 DNA: TGCGCCAGCAGCCGGGGGACAGGGGGGAGTTCTTCCGCAGATACGCAGTATTTT
CDR3 protein: CASSRGTGGSSSADTQYF

V gene: TRBV16
J gene: TRBJ1-5
D gene: TRBD1
clone size: once
CDR3 DNA: TGTGCCAGCAGCCAATTTAAGCCAGGGGGGGGTAGCAATCAGCCCCAGCATTTT
CDR3 protein: CASSQFKPGGGSNQPQHF

V gene: TRBV4-2
J gene: TRBJ1-2
D gene: .
clone size: .
CDR3 DNA: TGTGCCAGCAGCCAAGCTATTATACTGGGGTCAGGGAAGGACTATGGCTACACCTTC
CDR3 protein: CASSQAIILGSGKDYGYTF

V gene: TRBV7-2
J gene: TRBJ2-3
D gene: .
clone size: .
CDR3 DNA: TGTGCCAGCAGCGGGGACACAGATACGCAGTATTTT
CDR3 protein: CASSGDTDTQYF

V gene: TRBV20-1
J gene: TRBJ1-3
D gene: .
clone size: once
CDR3 DNA: TGCAGTGCTAGTCTGGCCCGCCCGGGAAACACCATATATTTT
CDR3 protein: CSASLARPGNTIYF

V gene: TRBV4-2
J gene: TRBJ1-2
D gene: .
clone size: .
CDR3 DNA: TGTGCCAGCAGCCAAGTCCCCTCGTCTTATGGCTACACCTTC
CDR3 protein: CASSQVPSSYGYTF

V gene: TRBV19
J gene: TRBJ2-1
D gene: TRBD1
clone size: .
CDR3 DNA: TGTGCCAGTAGTCCAAACAGGGGTGGGTCCTACAATGAGCAGTTCTTC
CDR3 protein: CASSPNRGGSYNEQFF

V gene: TRBV14
J gene: TRBJ1-1
D gene: .
clone size: .
CDR3 DNA: TGTGCCAGCAGCCCTTACCTCCCTTCGAGCACTGAAGCTTTCTTT
CDR3 protein: CASSPYLPSSTEAFF

V gene: TRBV7-9
J gene: TRBJ2-5
D gene: TRBD1
clone size: once
CDR3 DNA: TGTGCCAGCAGCTTGACTGGGACAGCGGAGACCCAGTACTTC
CDR3 protein: CASSLTGTAETQYF

V gene: TRBV7-8
J gene: TRBJ2-5
D gene: .
clone size: .
CDR3 DNA: TGTGCCAGCAGCCAACCGAGAGGGGGAGAGACCCAGTACTTC
CDR3 protein: CASSQPRGGETQYF

V gene: TRBV15
J gene: TRBJ2-7
D gene: .
clone size: .
CDR3 DNA: TGTGCCACCAGCAGAGACAGTACAGCCTACGAGCAGTACTTC
CDR3 protein: CATSRDSTAYEQYF

V gene: TRBV20-1
J gene: TRBJ2-3
D gene: .
clone size: .
CDR3 DNA: TGCATCCCAGGGGATACGCAGTATTTT
CDR3 protein: CIPGDTQYF

V gene: TRBV6-2/TRBV6-3
J gene: TRBJ2-7
D gene: .
clone size: .
CDR3 DNA: TGTGCCAGCAGTGTGTCCTACGAGCAGTACTTC
CDR3 protein: CASSVSYEQYF

V gene: TRBV5-1
J gene: TRBJ1-1
D gene: .
clone size: .
CDR3 DNA: TGCGCCAGCAGTCGAGGATACTCCGACACTGAAGCTTTCTTT
CDR3 protein: CASSRGYSDTEAFF

V gene: TRBV5-1
J gene: TRBJ1-1
D gene: .
clone size: .
CDR3 DNA: TGCGCCAGCAGCTACCTTGCAGGGACGGCTAACACTGAAGCTTTCTTT
CDR3 protein: CASSYLAGTANTEAFF

V gene: TRBV7-9
J gene: TRBJ1-2
D gene: TRBD1
clone size: .
CDR3 DNA: TGTGCCAGCAGCCCAGGGGACAGGGCGGAGGGCTACACCTTC
CDR3 protein: CASSPGDRAEGYTF

V gene: TRBV12-3/TRBV12-4
J gene: TRBJ1-2
D gene: .
clone size: .
CDR3 DNA: TGTGCCAGCAGTTTATTATCCGGATATGGCTACACCTTC
CDR3 protein: CASSLLSGYGYTF

V gene: TRBV19
J gene: TRBJ1-5
D gene: .
clone size: .
CDR3 DNA: TGTGCCAGCCTCCTCGCGGCGTTAAGCAATCAGCCCCAGCATTTT
CDR3 protein: CASLLAALSNQPQHF

V gene: TRBV9
J gene: TRBJ2-2
D gene: .
clone size: .
CDR3 DNA: TGTGCCAGCAGCGAGCGGGCAGGGAGTACCGGGGAGCTGTTTTTT
CDR3 protein: CASSERAGSTGELFF

V gene: TRBV18
J gene: TRBJ2-7
D gene: TRBD1
clone size: .
CDR3 DNA: TGTGCCAGCTCACCCCTGACAGGGGGTTACTACGAGCAGTACTTC
CDR3 protein: CASSPLTGGYYEQYF

V gene: TRBV6-1
J gene: TRBJ2-1
D gene: .
clone size: .
CDR3 DNA: TGTGCCAGCAGCCTCGGGATCTATGAGCAGTTCTTC
CDR3 protein: CASSLGIYEQFF